This T cell receptor (beta chain) was retrieved from a study of blood T cell repertoires in COVID-19. Study summary: COVID-19 samples from acute and convalescent phases originated in the United States, Italy and Spain.

The age range of participants was about 18 to 95 years, with residence in fewer than 25 US areas. Clinical histories supplied by participants themselves formed the basis of cohort assignment. The protocol was immunoSEQ multiplex PCR, while the TCRdb copy is restricted to in-frame clones and leaves out a portion. The table shows a few hundred thousand clones, with just under 90% occurring only once. The specimen was PBMCs or T cells enriched from blood (not recorded which). This sequence originates from a woman aged 50 to 60 who had recovered from COVID-19.

CDR3: CASSGIMNTEAFF. The CDR3 DNA sequence: TGTGCCAGCTCAGGCATCATGAACACTGAAGCTTTCTTT. V is TRBV18 and J is TRBJ1-1; no definite D call. V was shortened by 5 bases and J by 0 bases, with 7 bases between the two germline ends. The germline V gene has CDR1 KGHSH and CDR2 LQKENI. This CDR3 comprises 13 residues.